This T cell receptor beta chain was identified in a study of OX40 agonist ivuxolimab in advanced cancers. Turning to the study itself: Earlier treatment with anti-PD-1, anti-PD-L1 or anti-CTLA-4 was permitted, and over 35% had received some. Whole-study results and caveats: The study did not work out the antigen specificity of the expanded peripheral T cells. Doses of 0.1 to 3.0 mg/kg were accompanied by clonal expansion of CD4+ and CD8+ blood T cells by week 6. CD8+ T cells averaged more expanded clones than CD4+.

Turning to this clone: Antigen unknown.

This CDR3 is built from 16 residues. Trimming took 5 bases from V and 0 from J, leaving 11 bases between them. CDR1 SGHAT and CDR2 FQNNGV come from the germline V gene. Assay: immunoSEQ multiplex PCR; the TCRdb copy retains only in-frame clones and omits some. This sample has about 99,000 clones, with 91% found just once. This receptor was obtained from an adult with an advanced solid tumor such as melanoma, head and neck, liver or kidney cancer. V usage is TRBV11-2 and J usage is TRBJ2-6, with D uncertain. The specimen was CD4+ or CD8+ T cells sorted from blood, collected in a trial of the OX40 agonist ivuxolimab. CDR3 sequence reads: CASSPFWGSGANVLTF. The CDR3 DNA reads TGTGCCAGCAGCCCGTTCTGGGGCTCTGGGGCCAACGTCCTGACTTTC.